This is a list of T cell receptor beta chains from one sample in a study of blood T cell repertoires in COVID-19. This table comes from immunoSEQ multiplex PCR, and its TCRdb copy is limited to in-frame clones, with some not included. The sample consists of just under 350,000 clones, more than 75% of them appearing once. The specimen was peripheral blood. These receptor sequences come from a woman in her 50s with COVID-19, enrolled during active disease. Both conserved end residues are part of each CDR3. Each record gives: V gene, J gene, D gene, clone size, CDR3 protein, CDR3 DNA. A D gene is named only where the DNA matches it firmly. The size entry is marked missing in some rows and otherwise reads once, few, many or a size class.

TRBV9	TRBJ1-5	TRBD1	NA	CASSAGGDRQPQHF	TGTGCCAGCAGCGCAGGGGGAGACCGTCAGCCCCAGCATTTT
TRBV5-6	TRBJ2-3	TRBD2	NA	CASSLRTGLEASTDTQYF	TGTGCCAGCAGCTTGAGGACGGGACTAGAGGCTAGCACAGATACGCAGTATTTT
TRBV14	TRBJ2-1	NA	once	CASSYLNRYNEQFF	TGTGCCAGCAGCTACCTAAACAGGTACAATGAGCAGTTCTTC
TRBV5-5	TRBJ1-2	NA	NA	CASSLDIYGYTF	TGTGCCAGCAGCTTGGACATCTATGGCTACACCTTC
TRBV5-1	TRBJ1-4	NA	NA	CASSLQGEREKLFF	TGCGCCAGCAGCTTACAGGGAGAGAGGGAAAAACTGTTTTTT
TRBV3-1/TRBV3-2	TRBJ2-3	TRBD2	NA	CASSPPGLAGGRVQYF	TGTGCCAGCAGCCCCCCGGGACTAGCGGGAGGGCGTGTTCAGTATTTT
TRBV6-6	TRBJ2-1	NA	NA	CASSYQTGNNEQFF	TGTGCCAGCAGTTACCAAACAGGGAACAATGAGCAGTTCTTC
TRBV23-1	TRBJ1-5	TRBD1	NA	CASSHSDRERNQPQHF	TGCGCCAGCAGTCACTCGGACAGGGAGCGTAATCAGCCCCAGCATTTT
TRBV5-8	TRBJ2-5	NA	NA	CASSLGGVGQETQYF	TGTGCCAGCAGCTTAGGGGGTGTAGGCCAAGAGACCCAGTACTTC
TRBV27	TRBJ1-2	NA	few	CASSKQGNEGYTF	TGTGCCAGCAGCAAACAGGGTAATGAAGGCTACACCTTC
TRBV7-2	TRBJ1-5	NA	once	CASSPGVAGRNQPQHF	TGTGCCAGCAGTCCCGGAGTTGCGGGCCGCAATCAGCCCCAGCATTTT
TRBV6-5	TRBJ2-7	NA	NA	CASSYSGSKDYEQYF	TGTGCCAGCAGTTACTCTGGGAGCAAGGACTACGAGCAGTACTTC
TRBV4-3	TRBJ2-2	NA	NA	CASSQEGTNTGELFF	TGCGCCAGCAGCCAAGAAGGGACTAACACCGGGGAGCTGTTTTTT
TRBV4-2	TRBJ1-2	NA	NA	CASSQGARVGGYTF	TGTGCCAGCAGCCAAGGGGCCAGGGTGGGAGGCTACACCTTC
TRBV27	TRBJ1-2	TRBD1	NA	CASSLYNRGFYGYTF	TGTGCCAGCAGTTTGTATAACAGGGGGTTTTATGGCTACACCTTC
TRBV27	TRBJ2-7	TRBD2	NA	CASSFGTSGSYEQYF	TGTGCCAGCAGTTTTGGGACTAGCGGCTCCTACGAGCAGTACTTC
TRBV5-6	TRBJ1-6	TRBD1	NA	CATGTGEHNSPLHF	TGTGCCACCGGGACAGGAGAACATAATTCACCCCTCCACTTT
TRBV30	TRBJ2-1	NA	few	CAWSVPRGSYNEQFF	TGTGCCTGGAGTGTACCCCGGGGCTCCTACAATGAGCAGTTCTTC
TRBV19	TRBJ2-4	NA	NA	CASSFRTTKNIQYF	TGTGCCAGTAGTTTCCGGACAACAAAAAACATTCAGTACTTC
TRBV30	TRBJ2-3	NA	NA	CAWDRYSTDTQYF	TGTGCCTGGGACCGCTATAGCACAGATACGCAGTATTTT
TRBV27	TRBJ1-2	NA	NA	CASSEHRGYGYTF	TGTGCCAGCAGCGAGCATAGGGGATATGGCTACACCTTC
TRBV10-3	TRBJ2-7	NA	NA	CVVDSEQYF	TGTGTCGTGGACAGCGAGCAGTACTTC
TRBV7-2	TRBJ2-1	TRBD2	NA	CASSPSRTSGRNEQFF	TGTGCCAGCAGCCCCTCAAGGACTAGCGGGAGGAATGAGCAGTTCTTC
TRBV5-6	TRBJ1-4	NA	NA	CASSLGLTTNEKLFF	TGTGCCAGCAGCTTGGGACTGACGACTAATGAAAAACTGTTTTTT
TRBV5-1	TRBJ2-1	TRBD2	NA	CASALADYNEQFF	TGCGCCAGCGCACTAGCGGATTACAATGAGCAGTTCTTC
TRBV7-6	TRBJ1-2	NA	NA	CASSLTGSYGYTF	TGTGCCAGCAGCTTAACAGGGAGCTATGGCTACACCTTC
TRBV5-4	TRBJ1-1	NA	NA	CASSEDNRVDTEAFF	TGTGCCAGCAGCGAAGACAACAGGGTCGACACTGAAGCTTTCTTT
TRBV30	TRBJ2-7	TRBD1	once	CAINRGHEQYF	TGTGCCATAAACAGGGGCCACGAGCAGTACTTC
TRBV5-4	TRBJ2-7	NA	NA	CASSLAGLASYEQYF	TGTGCCAGCAGCTTGGCGGGACTGGCCTCCTACGAGCAGTACTTC
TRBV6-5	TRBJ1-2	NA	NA	CASTVGGVGAGYTF	TGTGCCAGTACAGTCGGGGGGGTCGGAGCAGGCTACACCTTC
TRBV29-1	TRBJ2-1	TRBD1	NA	CSVTGEGTYNEQFF	TGCAGCGTGACAGGGGAAGGAACCTACAATGAGCAGTTCTTC
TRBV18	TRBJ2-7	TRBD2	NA	CASSPRGTSGAYEQYF	TGTGCCAGCTCACCACGGGGGACTAGCGGAGCCTACGAGCAGTACTTC
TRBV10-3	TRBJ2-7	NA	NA	CAISESIGKAGTYEQYF	TGTGCCATCAGTGAATCGATAGGGAAGGCGGGAACCTACGAGCAGTACTTC
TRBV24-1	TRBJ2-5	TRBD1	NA	CATSDPGQQETQYF	TGTGCCACCAGTGACCCGGGACAGCAAGAGACCCAGTACTTC
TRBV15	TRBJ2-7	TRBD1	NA	CATSRQGANEQYF	TGTGCCACCAGCAGACAGGGGGCCAACGAGCAGTACTTC
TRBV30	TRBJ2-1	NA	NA	CAWSRSGNEQFF	TGTGCCTGGTCGAGGAGTGGTAATGAGCAGTTCTTC
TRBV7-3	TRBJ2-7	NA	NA	CASSLSGEQYF	TGTGCCAGCAGCTTAAGCGGCGAGCAGTACTTC
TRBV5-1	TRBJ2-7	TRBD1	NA	CASSLDGTGVYEQYF	TGCGCCAGCAGCTTGGACGGGACAGGGGTGTACGAGCAGTACTTC
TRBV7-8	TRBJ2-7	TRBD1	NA	CASSLKFQQGNLYEQYF	TGTGCCAGCAGCTTAAAGTTCCAACAGGGGAATCTTTACGAGCAGTACTTC
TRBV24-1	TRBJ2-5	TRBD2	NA	CATSDRTSGRPETQYF	TGTGCCACCAGTGACCGGACTAGCGGGAGGCCAGAGACCCAGTACTTC
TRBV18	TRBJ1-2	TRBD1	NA	CASSPTLTGDYGYTF	TGTGCCAGCTCACCCACCCTGACAGGGGACTATGGCTACACCTTC
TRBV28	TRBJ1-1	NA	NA	CASTYAGDTEAFF	TGTGCCAGCACCTATGCGGGGGACACTGAAGCTTTCTTT
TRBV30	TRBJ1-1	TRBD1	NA	CAWSAGRPGGNTEAFF	TGTGCCTGGAGTGCGGGGCGTCCAGGGGGTAACACTGAAGCTTTCTTT
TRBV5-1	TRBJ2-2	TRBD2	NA	CASSGGLAGGRTGELFF	TGCGCCAGCAGCGGGGGACTAGCGGGAGGGCGGACCGGGGAGCTGTTTTTT
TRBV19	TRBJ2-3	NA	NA	CASSIQRRTTDTQYF	TGTGCCAGTAGTATTCAGCGAAGAACCACAGATACGCAGTATTTT
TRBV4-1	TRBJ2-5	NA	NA	CASSQTPMMPSARETQYF	TGCGCCAGCAGCCAGACTCCGATGATGCCAAGCGCCAGAGAGACCCAGTACTTC
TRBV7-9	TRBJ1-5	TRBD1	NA	CASSAHGQGWHQPQHF	TGTGCCAGCAGCGCCCACGGACAGGGTTGGCATCAGCCCCAGCATTTT
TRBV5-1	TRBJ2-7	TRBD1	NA	CASTTTIPGQGTAYEQYF	TGCGCCAGCACAACAACCATACCGGGACAGGGGACAGCCTACGAGCAGTACTTC
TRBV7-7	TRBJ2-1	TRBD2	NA	CASSPSGSSYNEQFF	TGTGCTAGCAGTCCTAGCGGGAGCTCCTACAATGAGCAGTTCTTC